This T cell receptor beta chain was obtained from a study of blood T cell repertoires in COVID-19. Study-level background: PBMCs, B-cell-depleted T cells, or T cells provided the cDNA or gDNA that made up the material.

Participant-given clinical history determined each cohort assignment. Exposed enrollees had met someone with a PCR-confirmed or clinician-diagnosed COVID-19 case at some point within the 2 weeks before study entry. Trimming took off 4 bases at V and 4 bases at J, with 11 bases between the two ends. CDR1 is SGDLS and CDR2 is YYNGEE in the germline V gene. This CDR3 has 14 amino acids. In the original workflow: It was from reference gene primer amplification that nucleated cell counts were estimated. Method: immunoSEQ multiplex PCR; TCRdb's copy keeps in-frame clones and lacks some. That table supplies the V and J calls and clone size; D and trimming were determined from the DNA. The sample records some 150,000 clones, about 84% being singletons.

This clonotype was obtained from a woman under 30 who had been exposed to COVID-19. This chain uses TRBV9 with TRBJ1-4; maybe TRBD1 (6 bases). The specimen was PBMCs or T cells enriched from blood (not recorded which). This chain's CDR3 is CASSPRTDNEKLFF. The CDR3 coding sequence is TGTGCCAGCAGCCCGCGGACAGATAATGAAAAACTGTTTTTT. Combining the CDR3 with reference TRBV9 and TRBJ1-4 gives the whole variable domain DSGVTQTPKHLITATGQRVTLRCSPRSGDLSVYWYQQSLDQGLQFLIQYYNGEERAKGNILERFSAQQFPDLHSELNLSSLELGDSALYFCASSPRTDNEKLFFGSGTQLSVL.